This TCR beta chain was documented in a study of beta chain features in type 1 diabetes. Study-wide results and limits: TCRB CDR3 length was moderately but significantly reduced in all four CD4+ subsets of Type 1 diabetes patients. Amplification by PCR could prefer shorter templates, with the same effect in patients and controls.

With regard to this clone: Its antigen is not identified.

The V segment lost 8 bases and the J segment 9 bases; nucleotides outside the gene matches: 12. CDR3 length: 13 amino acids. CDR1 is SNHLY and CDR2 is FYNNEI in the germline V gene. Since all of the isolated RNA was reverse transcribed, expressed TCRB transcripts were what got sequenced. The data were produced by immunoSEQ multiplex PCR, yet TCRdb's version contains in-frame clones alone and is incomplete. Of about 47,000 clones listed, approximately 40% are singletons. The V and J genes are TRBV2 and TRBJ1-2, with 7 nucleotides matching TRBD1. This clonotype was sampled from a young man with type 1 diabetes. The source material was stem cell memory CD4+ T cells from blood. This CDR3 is CASFIRDSFSYTF. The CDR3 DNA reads TGTGCCAGCTTCATCCGGGACAGTTTTAGCTACACCTTC.